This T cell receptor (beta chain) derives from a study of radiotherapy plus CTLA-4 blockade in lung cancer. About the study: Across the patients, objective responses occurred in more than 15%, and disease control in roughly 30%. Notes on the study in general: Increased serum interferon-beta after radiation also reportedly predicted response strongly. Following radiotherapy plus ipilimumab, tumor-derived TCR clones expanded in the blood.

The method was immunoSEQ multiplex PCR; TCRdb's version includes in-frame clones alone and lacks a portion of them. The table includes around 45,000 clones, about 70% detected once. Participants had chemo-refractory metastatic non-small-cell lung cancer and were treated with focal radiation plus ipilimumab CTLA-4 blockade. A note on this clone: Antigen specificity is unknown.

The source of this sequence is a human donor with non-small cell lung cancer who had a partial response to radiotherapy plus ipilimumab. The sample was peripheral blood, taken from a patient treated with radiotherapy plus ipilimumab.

The CDR3 protein is CASSLVLAGEIDTQYF. In DNA form, the CDR3 reads TGCGCCAGCAGCTTGGTTCTAGCGGGGGAGATAGATACGCAGTATTTT. This chain joins TRBV5-1 and TRBJ2-3; 10 nucleotides agree with TRBD2. V trimming: 0 bases; J trimming: 5 bases; junction bases outside the gene matches: 6. The CDR3 extends over 16 amino acids. Germline V lookup: CDR1 SGHRS, CDR2 YFSETQ.